The 28 T cell receptor beta chains below all came from one sample that was sequenced in a study of blood T cells in healthy people across ages. Then a second PCR, running about 6 to 12 cycles, was carried out with a sample-barcoded 5' primer and a J-beta primer mix. From the 5' RACE reads, TCRdb called clonotypes with MiXCR, one entry per CDR3 protein. The data contain 450,000 to 600,000 distinct CDR3 sequences, about a quarter of them singletons. This same sample was also part of a study on T cells of mothers and their children.

Sequenced: blood. The receptors derive from a boy between 2 and 10 years old in good health.

The V call is TRBV29-1, the J call TRBJ2-1; D is uncertain. Trimming stripped 3 bases from V and 4 bases from J, with 10 bases between. The CDR3 has 13 residues. Germline assignment: CDR1 SQVTM and CDR2 ANQGSEA. CDR3 amino acids: CSVESLMYNEQFF. CDR3 in DNA: TGCAGCGTTGAGTCCCTGATGTACAATGAGCAGTTCTTC.

The rearrangement joins TRBV6-5 to TRBJ2-5; D is perhaps TRBD1 (5 bases). CDR1 and CDR2 (germline): MNHEY, SVGAGI. Deletions cut 3 bases from V and 2 bases from J, with 22 bases between. CDR3 size: 18 residues. The CDR3 DNA reads TGTGCCAGCAGTTATTGGGGCGGTTCGAGACCCCTACAAGAGACCCAGTACTTC. Translated, it gives CASSYWGGSRPLQETQYF.

This clonotype has just one count. The chain recombines TRBV12-3 or TRBV12-4 with TRBJ2-3, with D possibly being TRBD2 (7 bases). The CDR3 is 14 amino acids. V lost 6 bases and J 4 bases, leaving 14 bases between the germline ends. CDR3 in amino acids: CASRAGAGADTQYF. The CDR3 DNA sequence: TGTGCCAGCAGGGCGGGGGCAGGTGCAGATACGCAGTATTTT.

The J gene is TRBJ1-1, the V gene TRBV15; 8 nucleotides match TRBD1. The CDR3 spans 15 residues. Germline assignment: CDR1 LNHNV and CDR2 YYDKDF (reference sequence). The ends lost 8 bases at V and 1 base at J; junction bases unmatched: 9. The CDR3 spells CATGGNTGGNTEAFF. Written as DNA, the CDR3 is TGTGCCACCGGGGGGAACACAGGGGGGAACACTGAAGCTTTCTTT.

Regarding this clonotype: Relative to the germline gene, one junction end is altered; a read error may explain this. This chain connects TRBV12-3 or TRBV12-4 to TRBJ2-3; perhaps D is TRBD1 or TRBD2 (7 bases each). There are 15 residues in the CDR3. The CDR3 sequence is CAGSTRGGATDTQYF. The CDR3 region has the DNA TGTGCCGGCAGTACCAGGGGGGGGGCTACAGATACGCAGTATTTT.

The chain employs TRBV7-8 and TRBJ2-7, with 7 bases identical to TRBD2. Germline V gives CDR1 SGHVS, CDR2 FQNEAQ. The V gene end was trimmed by 9 bases and the J gene end by 1 base; junction bases not matched to a gene: 12. The CDR3 totals 15 residues. CDR3 bases: TGTGCCAGTAGCACTGAGCGGGGTGCTTCCTACGAGCAGTACTTC. It encodes CASSTERGASYEQYF.

This clonotype was counted a few times. V gene TRBV29-1 combines with J gene TRBJ2-3; D gene ambiguous. The V end was cut by 2 bases, the J end by 1 base, with 4 bases between. The CDR3 has 12 residues. Per germline, CDR1 SQVTM and CDR2 ANQGSEA. The CDR3 reads CSVEKGTDTQYF. In nucleotides, the CDR3 is TGCAGCGTTGAAAAGGGCACAGATACGCAGTATTTT.

The rearrangement links TRBV11-2 to TRBJ2-3; a weak D match, TRBD2 (6 bases). The CDR3 has 15 residues. In germline, CDR1 is SGHAT, CDR2 FQNNGV. Trimming took off 1 base at V and 5 bases at J, with 13 bases between the two ends. In DNA, the CDR3 is TGTGCCAGCAGCTTAGCTAGCGCACGTGGAGATACGCAGTATTTT. Translation: CASSLASARGDTQYF.

V and J are TRBV3-1 and TRBJ1-1; a weak D match, TRBD1 (6 bases). Germline loops: CDR1 LGHDT, CDR2 YNNKEL (reference sequence). CDR3 length equals 13 residues. Trimming removed 4 bases from V and 8 bases from J, with 14 bases in between. The CDR3, as DNA: TGTGCCAGCAGCCCCCCATGGGGGGGCGAAGCTTTCTTT. It encodes CASSPPWGGEAFF.

Only a few counts were recorded for this clonotype. V and J are TRBV5-1 and TRBJ1-6; TRBD1 matches at 9 bases. This CDR3 comprises 15 residues. Germline V gene data show CDR1 as SGHRS and CDR2 as YFSETQ. Losses at the gene ends were 1 base for V and 10 bases for J; bases not matched to a gene: 6. The CDR3 coding sequence is TGCGCCAGCAGCTTGAGGGACAGGGTAATATCACCCCTCCACTTT. Translation gives CASSLRDRVISPLHF.

The rearrangement joins TRBV5-1 to TRBJ2-1; D unclear. The CDR3 loop spans 16 amino acids. The V gene's germline CDR1 is SGHRS and CDR2 YFSETQ. V lost 4 bases, J lost 1 base, and 15 bases lay in between. The CDR3: CASSGNWARSYNEQFF. The CDR3 nucleotides read TGCGCCAGCAGCGGAAACTGGGCCCGTTCCTACAATGAGCAGTTCTTC.

This clonotype has at least ten counts. The V and J genes are TRBV11-2 and TRBJ2-1, with a weak D call TRBD2 (5 bases). The CDR3 consists of 16 residues. V was shortened by 5 bases and J by 2 bases, with 16 bases between the two germline ends. Germline V CDR1 and CDR2: SGHAT, FQNNGV. CDR3 protein: CASSAIRGMAYNEQFF. As DNA, the CDR3 is TGTGCCAGCAGCGCTATCAGAGGGATGGCCTACAATGAGCAGTTCTTC.

This clonotype was counted between two and nine times. This chain joins TRBV12-5 and TRBJ2-1; D unclear. This CDR3 is 17 amino acids long. The germline V gene encodes CDR1 LGHNT and CDR2 FRNRAP. The germline V and J ends were trimmed by 0 bases and 0 bases, with 12 bases remaining between them. The CDR3 is CASGLVLSWSSYNEQFF. The CDR3 DNA reads as TGTGCTAGTGGTTTGGTACTATCGTGGAGCTCCTACAATGAGCAGTTCTTC.

This clonotype was picked up a small number of times. The V call is TRBV6-5, the J call TRBJ1-6; D might be TRBD1 (6 bases). This CDR3 is 14 amino acids long. From germline, CDR1 is MNHEY and CDR2 SVGAGI. The germline V and J ends were trimmed by 7 bases and 2 bases, with 9 bases remaining between them. The CDR3 is CASTRTAYNSPLHF. Here the CDR3 DNA reads TGTGCCAGCACCAGGACAGCCTATAATTCACCCCTCCACTTT.

The chain carries TRBV27 and TRBJ2-5; D possibly matches TRBD1 or TRBD2 (5 bases each). Germline V gives CDR1 MNHEY, CDR2 SMNVEV (reference sequence). The germline V and J ends were trimmed by 5 bases and 9 bases, with 16 bases remaining between them. This CDR3 spans 13 amino acids. The CDR3, as DNA: TGTGCCAGCAGTCTTTCGTTCCCGGGGCCCCAGTACTTC. Translating gives CASSLSFPGPQYF.

This clonotype was seen only a few times. This chain joins TRBV20-1 and TRBJ2-1, with 11 bases identical to TRBD2. Germline values: CDR1 DFQATT, CDR2 SNEGSKA (reference sequence). The J segment lost 7 bases and the V segment lost 5 bases, leaving 7 bases of the junction unmatched. The CDR3 has 14 amino acids. The CDR3 is CSAQGLAGPNEQFF. The CDR3 nucleotides read TGCAGTGCTCAAGGACTAGCGGGCCCAAATGAGCAGTTCTTC.

The rearrangement joins TRBV7-2 to TRBJ1-2, with 8 bases aligning to TRBD1. There are 15 residues in the CDR3. Germline V gene sequence: CDR1 SGHTA, CDR2 FQGNSA. With 1 base clipped from V and 5 bases from J, the junction kept 6 bases outside the gene matches. The CDR3 bases are TGTGCCAGCAGCTTAGGACCCGGACAGGGATATGGCTACACCTTC. Translated, it gives CASSLGPGQGYGYTF.

This clonotype was counted between two and nine times. V is TRBV3-1 and J is TRBJ2-6, with D perhaps TRBD2 (6 bases). The CDR3 contains 19 residues. Germline V gene lookup returns CDR1 LGHDT and CDR2 YNNKEL (reference sequence). Trimming cost V 0 bases and J 0 bases, with 15 bases left between them. The CDR3, as DNA: TGTGCCAGCAGCCAAGATCTTTTAGCGGCGCACTCTGGGGCCAACGTCCTGACTTTC. Residues: CASSQDLLAAHSGANVLTF.

The chain employs TRBV5-5 and TRBJ1-1, with a weak D call TRBD1 (6 bases). CDR3 size: 13 residues. V was shortened by 3 bases and J by 5 bases, with 11 bases between the two germline ends. The germline V gene has CDR1 SGHKS and CDR2 YYEKEE (reference sequence). In DNA, the CDR3 is TGTGCCAGCAGCTCCAGGACAGAGACTGAAGCTTTCTTT. It is translated as CASSSRTETEAFF.

This clonotype showed up just once. The rearrangement joins TRBV6-5 to TRBJ2-7, with D possibly TRBD1 on 5 matching bases. CDR1 is MNHEY and CDR2 is SVGAGI in the germline V gene. V was shortened by 8 bases and J by 1 base, with 12 bases between the two germline ends. This CDR3 has 13 amino acids. The CDR3 coding sequence is TGTGCCAGCGGGAAGAAGGGGTCCTACGAGCAGTACTTC. Its translation is CASGKKGSYEQYF.

The chain has TRBV7-9 and TRBJ1-1, with unresolved D. The ends were cut back, 6 bases at V and 8 bases at J, with 16 bases in the middle. The germline CDR1 and CDR2 sequences are SEHNR and FQNEAQ (reference sequence). This CDR3 is built from 13 residues. The CDR3 protein is CASRMDPTAEAFF. Written as DNA, the CDR3 is TGTGCCAGCAGGATGGACCCGACCGCAGAAGCTTTCTTT.

This clonotype came up a few times. V and J are TRBV6-1 and TRBJ2-2, with 8 nucleotides matching TRBD1. The J segment lost 2 bases and the V segment lost 6 bases, leaving 8 bases of the junction unmatched. The germline CDR1 and CDR2 sequences are MNHNS and SASEGT. The CDR3 has 16 residues. The CDR3 sequence is CASRMPGTGNTGELFF. DNA for the CDR3: TGTGCCAGCAGGATGCCCGGGACAGGCAACACCGGGGAGCTGTTTTTT.

The rearrangement links TRBV20-1 to TRBJ2-5; TRBD2 matches 8 bases. Germline V gene data show CDR1 as DFQATT and CDR2 as SNEGSKA (reference sequence). The CDR3 sequence is 15 residues long. V gave up 6 bases and J gave up 1 base; unmatched junction bases: 10. CDR3 amino acids: CSAPAGGWVQETQYF. CDR3 sequence (DNA): TGCAGTGCACCTGCGGGAGGCTGGGTCCAAGAGACCCAGTACTTC.

This clonotype was found a few times. The chain employs TRBV11-3 and TRBJ2-2; tentative D call: TRBD2 (6 bases). Per the germline V gene, CDR1 is SGHNT and CDR2 is YENEEA. The V gene lost 3 bases and the J gene lost 4 bases, with 12 bases spanning the gap. CDR3 length: 15 amino acids. DNA for the CDR3: TGTGCCAGCAGCTTGACGCTGGAGGGCACCGGGGAGCTGTTTTTT. Translation: CASSLTLEGTGELFF.

Ten or more counts support this clonotype. The rearrangement uses TRBV5-1 and TRBJ2-5, with a weak D call TRBD1 (6 bases). The DNA end is more similar to TRBJ2-7, so the J call may be wrong. In germline, CDR1 is SGHRS, CDR2 YFSETQ. The CDR3 totals 14 residues. The CDR3 loop is CASSLQGLSYEQYF. In DNA, the CDR3 is TGCGCCAGCAGCCTACAGGGCCTGTCCTACGAGCAGTACTTC.

The sample holds a few counts of this clonotype. The CDR3 DNA follows: TGCAGTGCTGACAGGGGCAATCAGCCCCAGCATTTT. Amino acid sequence: CSADRGNQPQHF. This chain connects TRBV20-1 to TRBJ1-5; 7 bases are shared with TRBD1. This CDR3 is 12 amino acids long. Germline loops: CDR1 DFQATT, CDR2 SNEGSKA (reference sequence). V lost 5 bases, J lost 2 bases, and 0 bases stayed unmatched.

This clonotype has more than one count but fewer than ten. The V gene is TRBV20-1, the J gene TRBJ2-5; TRBD2 matches 12 bases. This CDR3 region has 15 residues. The V segment lost 3 bases and the J segment 5 bases; nucleotides outside the gene matches: 7. Germline CDR1 and CDR2: DFQATT and SNEGSKA (reference sequence). The CDR3 nucleotides are TGCAGTGCTAGCCCGACTAGCGGGAGTCGGGAGACCCAGTACTTC. Its translation: CSASPTSGSRETQYF.

This chain uses TRBV11-2 with TRBJ1-2, with no clear D. CDR3 size: 14 residues. Trimming stripped 2 bases from V and 0 bases from J, with 7 bases between. The germline V gene has CDR1 SGHAT and CDR2 FQNNGV. In DNA form, the CDR3 reads TGTGCCAGCAGCTTACCCGAAACTAACTATGGCTACACCTTC. The encoded protein is CASSLPETNYGYTF.